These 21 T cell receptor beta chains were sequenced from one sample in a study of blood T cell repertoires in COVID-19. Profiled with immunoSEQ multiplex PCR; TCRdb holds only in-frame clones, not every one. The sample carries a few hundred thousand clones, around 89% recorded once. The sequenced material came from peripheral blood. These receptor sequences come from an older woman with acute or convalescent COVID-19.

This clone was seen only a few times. Here the CDR3 DNA reads TGTGCCAGCAGCACGGGACAGGGGGCGCGAAGCTATGGCTACACCTTC. Translated: CASSTGQGARSYGYTF. The rearrangement uses TRBV7-9 and TRBJ1-2; TRBD1 matches 12 bases. The CDR3 consists of 16 residues. Germline CDR1 reads SEHNR; CDR2 reads FQNEAQ (reference sequence). V was clipped by 5 bases and J by 4 bases; unmatched bases: 8.

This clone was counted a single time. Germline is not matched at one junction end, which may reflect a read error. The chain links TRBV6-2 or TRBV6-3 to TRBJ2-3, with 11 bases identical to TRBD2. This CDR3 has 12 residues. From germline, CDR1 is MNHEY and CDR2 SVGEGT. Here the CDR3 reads CASSYGTSGSHF. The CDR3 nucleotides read TGTGCCAGCAGTTACGGGACTAGCGGATCCCATTTT.

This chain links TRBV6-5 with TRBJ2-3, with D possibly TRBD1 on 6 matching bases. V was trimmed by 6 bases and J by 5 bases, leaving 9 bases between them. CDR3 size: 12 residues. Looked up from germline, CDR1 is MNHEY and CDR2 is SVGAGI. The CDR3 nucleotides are TGTGCCAGCAGATCGGACAGAGATACGCAGTATTTT. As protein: CASRSDRDTQYF.

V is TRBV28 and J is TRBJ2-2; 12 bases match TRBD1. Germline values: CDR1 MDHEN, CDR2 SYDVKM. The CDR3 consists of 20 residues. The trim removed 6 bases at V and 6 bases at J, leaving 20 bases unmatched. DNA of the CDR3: TGTGCCAGCAGCTATCGATGGAAGCCGGGACAGGGGGCGTCGGCCGGGGAGCTGTTTTTT. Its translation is CASSYRWKPGQGASAGELFF.

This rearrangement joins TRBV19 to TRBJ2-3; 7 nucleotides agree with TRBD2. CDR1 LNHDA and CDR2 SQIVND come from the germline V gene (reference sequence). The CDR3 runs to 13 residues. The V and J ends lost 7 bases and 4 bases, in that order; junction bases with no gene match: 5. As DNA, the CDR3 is TGTGCCAGTAAAAGCGGGATGGCAGATACGCAGTATTTT. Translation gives CASKSGMADTQYF.

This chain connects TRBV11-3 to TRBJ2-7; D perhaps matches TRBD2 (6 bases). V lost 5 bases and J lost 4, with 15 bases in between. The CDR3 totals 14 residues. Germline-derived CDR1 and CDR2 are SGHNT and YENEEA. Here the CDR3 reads CASSPSTSSYEQYF. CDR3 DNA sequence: TGTGCCAGCAGCCCTTCCACTAGCAGTTACGAGCAGTACTTC.

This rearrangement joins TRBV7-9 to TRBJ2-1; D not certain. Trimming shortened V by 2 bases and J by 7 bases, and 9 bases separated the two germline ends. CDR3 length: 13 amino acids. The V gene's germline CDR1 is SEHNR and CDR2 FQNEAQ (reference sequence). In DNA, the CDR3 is TGTGCCAGCAGCTTAACAGAGAGAAATGAGCAGTTCTTC. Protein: CASSLTERNEQFF.

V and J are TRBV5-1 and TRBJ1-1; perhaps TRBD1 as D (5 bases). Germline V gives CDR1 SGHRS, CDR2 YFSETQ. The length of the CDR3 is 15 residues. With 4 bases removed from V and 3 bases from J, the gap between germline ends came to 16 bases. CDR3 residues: CASSAIRPRDTEAFF. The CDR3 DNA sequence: TGCGCCAGCAGCGCGATCAGGCCCAGGGACACTGAAGCTTTCTTT.

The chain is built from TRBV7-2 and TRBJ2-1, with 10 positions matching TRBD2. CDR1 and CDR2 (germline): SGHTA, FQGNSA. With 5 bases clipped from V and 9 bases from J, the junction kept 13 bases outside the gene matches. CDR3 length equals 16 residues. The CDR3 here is CASSPWGSGRVGEQFF. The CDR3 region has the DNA TGTGCCAGCAGCCCCTGGGGGAGCGGGAGGGTTGGTGAGCAGTTCTTC.

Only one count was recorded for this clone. The DNA for the CDR3 is TGTGCCAGCAGTTTAGAGTGGGGGGGCGAGCAGTACTTC. This translates into CASSLEWGGEQYF. V gene TRBV12-3 or TRBV12-4 combines with J gene TRBJ2-7; TRBD2 matches at 7 bases. CDR3 size: 13 residues. V gave up 1 base and J gave up 6 bases; unmatched junction bases: 3.

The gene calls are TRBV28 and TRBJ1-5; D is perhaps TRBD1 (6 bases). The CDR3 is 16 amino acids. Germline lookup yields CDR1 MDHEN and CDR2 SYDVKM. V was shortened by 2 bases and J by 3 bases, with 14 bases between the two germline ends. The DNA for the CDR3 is TGTGCCAGCAGTTTAGATAAGGGGGGGGCCAATCAGCCCCAGCATTTT. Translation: CASSLDKGGANQPQHF.

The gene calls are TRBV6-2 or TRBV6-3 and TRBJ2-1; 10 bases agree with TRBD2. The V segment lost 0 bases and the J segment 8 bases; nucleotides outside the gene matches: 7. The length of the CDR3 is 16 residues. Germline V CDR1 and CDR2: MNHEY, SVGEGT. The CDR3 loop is CASSYSSQRGGHEQFF. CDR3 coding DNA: TGTGCCAGCAGTTACTCTTCCCAGCGGGGGGGTCATGAGCAGTTCTTC.

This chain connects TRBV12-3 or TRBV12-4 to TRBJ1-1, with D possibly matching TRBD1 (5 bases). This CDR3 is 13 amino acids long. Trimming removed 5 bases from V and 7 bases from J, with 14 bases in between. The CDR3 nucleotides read TGTGCCAGCAGTGTCTTGACAGAGATTGAAGCTTTCTTT. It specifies CASSVLTEIEAFF.

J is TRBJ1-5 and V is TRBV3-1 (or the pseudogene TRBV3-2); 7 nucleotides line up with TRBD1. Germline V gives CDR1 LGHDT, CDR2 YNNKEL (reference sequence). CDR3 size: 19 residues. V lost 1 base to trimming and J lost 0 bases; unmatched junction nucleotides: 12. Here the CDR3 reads CASSQVPDRRFYSNQPQHF. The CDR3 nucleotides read TGTGCCAGCAGCCAAGTCCCGGACAGGAGATTCTATAGCAATCAGCCCCAGCATTTT.

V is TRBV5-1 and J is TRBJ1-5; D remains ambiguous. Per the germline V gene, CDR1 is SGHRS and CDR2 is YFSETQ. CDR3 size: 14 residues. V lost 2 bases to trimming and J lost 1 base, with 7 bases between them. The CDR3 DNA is TGCGCCAGCAGCTTCGGGTTCAGCAATCAGCCCCAGCATTTT. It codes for CASSFGFSNQPQHF.

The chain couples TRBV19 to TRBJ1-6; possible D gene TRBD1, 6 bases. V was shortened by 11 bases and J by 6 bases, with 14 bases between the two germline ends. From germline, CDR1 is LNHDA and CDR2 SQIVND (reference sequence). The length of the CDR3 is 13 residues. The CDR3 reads CAGGGTFNSPLHF. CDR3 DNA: TGTGCCGGGGGGGGCACTTTTAATTCACCCCTCCACTTT.

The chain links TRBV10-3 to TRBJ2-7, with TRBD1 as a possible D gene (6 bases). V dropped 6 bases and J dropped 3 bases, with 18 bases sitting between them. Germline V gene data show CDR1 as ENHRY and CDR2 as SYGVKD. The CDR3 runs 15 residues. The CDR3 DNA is TGTGCCATCAGCCCCCCCGGGACACCATACTACGAGCAGTACTTC. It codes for CAISPPGTPYYEQYF.

CDR3 sequence reads: CASSLVGQGSTGELFF. The CDR3 DNA sequence: TGTGCCAGCAGCTTGGTAGGGCAGGGAAGCACCGGGGAGCTGTTTTTT. The chain joins TRBV5-4 to TRBJ2-2; D possibly corresponds to TRBD1 (5 bases). The ends were cut back, 0 bases at V and 4 bases at J, with 13 bases in the middle. Germline assignment: CDR1 SGHNT and CDR2 YYREEE (reference sequence). CDR3 length: 16 amino acids.

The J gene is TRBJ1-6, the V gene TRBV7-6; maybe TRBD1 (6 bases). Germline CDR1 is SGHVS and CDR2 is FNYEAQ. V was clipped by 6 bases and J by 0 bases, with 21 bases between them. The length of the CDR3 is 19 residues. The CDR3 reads CASSPHFRDTSSYNSPLHF. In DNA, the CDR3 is TGTGCCAGCAGTCCACATTTCAGGGACACGAGCTCCTATAATTCACCCCTCCACTTT.

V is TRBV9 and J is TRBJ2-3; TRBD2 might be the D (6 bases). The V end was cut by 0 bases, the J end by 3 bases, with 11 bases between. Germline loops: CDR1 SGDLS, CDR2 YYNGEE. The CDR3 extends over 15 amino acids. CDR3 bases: TGTGCCAGCAGCGTAGTCGGGAGCAAAACAGATACGCAGTATTTT. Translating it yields CASSVVGSKTDTQYF.

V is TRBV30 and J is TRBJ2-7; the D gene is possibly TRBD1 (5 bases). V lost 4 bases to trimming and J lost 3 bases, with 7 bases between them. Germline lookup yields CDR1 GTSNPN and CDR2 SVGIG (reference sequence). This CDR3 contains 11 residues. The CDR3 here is CAWITGYEQYF. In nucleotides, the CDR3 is TGTGCCTGGATCACAGGCTACGAGCAGTACTTC.